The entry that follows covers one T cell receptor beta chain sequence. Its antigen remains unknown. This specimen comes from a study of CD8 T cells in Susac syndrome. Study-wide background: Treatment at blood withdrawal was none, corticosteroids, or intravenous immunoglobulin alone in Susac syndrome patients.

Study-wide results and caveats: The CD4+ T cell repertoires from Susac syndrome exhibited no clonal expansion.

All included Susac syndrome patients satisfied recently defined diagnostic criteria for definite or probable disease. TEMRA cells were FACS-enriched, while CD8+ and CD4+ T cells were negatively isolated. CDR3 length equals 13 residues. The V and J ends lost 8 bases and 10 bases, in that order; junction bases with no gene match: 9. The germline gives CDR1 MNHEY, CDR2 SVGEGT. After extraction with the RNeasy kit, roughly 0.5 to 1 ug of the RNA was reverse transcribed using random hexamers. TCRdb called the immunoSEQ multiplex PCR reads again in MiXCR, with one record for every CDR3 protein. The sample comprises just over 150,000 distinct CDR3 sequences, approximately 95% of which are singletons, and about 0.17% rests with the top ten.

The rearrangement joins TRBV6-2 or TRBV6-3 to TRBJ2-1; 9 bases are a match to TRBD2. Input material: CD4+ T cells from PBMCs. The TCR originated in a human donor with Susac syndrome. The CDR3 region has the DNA TGTGCCAGCGCAGCGGGGGGTCTCTCCGAGCAGTTCTTC. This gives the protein CASAAGGLSEQFF.